This record concerns one T cell receptor beta chain sequence. This specimen comes from a study of OX40 agonist ivuxolimab in advanced cancers. The CDR3 sequence is 12 residues long. V was trimmed by 1 base and J by 7 bases, leaving 5 bases between them. Germline loops: CDR1 LNHDA, CDR2 SQIVND (reference sequence). The method was immunoSEQ multiplex PCR; TCRdb's version includes in-frame clones alone and lacks a portion of them. The sample comprises about 64,000 clones, 87% of which are singletons, and about 2.7% rests with the top ten. This specimen was CD4+ or CD8+ T cells sorted from blood, taken in a trial of the OX40 agonist ivuxolimab. The chain has TRBV19 and TRBJ2-1; D unresolved. This TCR was recovered from an adult with an advanced solid tumor such as melanoma, head and neck, liver or kidney cancer. The CDR3 protein is CASSIVWNEQFF. CDR3 nucleotide sequence: TGTGCCAGTAGTATAGTTTGGAATGAGCAGTTCTTC.